This TCR beta chain appears in the sequencing data of a study of cytomegalovirus exposure and HLA in healthy donors. Findings of the study overall: A link between a missense DCLRE1C variant and TCR beta V- and J-gene trimming emerged from a later analysis.

PCR was performed using 60 Vbeta and 13 Jbeta primers. Sequencing was performed with immunoSEQ multiplex PCR; in TCRdb, only in-frame clones are kept and a portion is missing. The data include around 210,000 clones; the top ten clones carry about 1%. Concerning this clone: The antigen is not known.

The TCR originated in a woman in her 30s in good health and CMV-seropositive. Sequencing used PBMCs.

The CDR3 region has the DNA TGTGCCAGCAGCTTATCTGGAGAAGAGACCCAGTACTTC. It yields the protein CASSLSGEETQYF. The chain combines TRBV7-9 with TRBJ2-5; unclear D gene. Deletions cut 2 bases from V and 3 bases from J, with 7 bases between. Germline values: CDR1 SEHNR, CDR2 FQNEAQ (reference sequence). The CDR3 spans 13 residues.